These 21 T cell receptor beta chains were all obtained from the same sample, sequenced in a study of neoadjuvant anti-PD-1 for oral cavity cancer (dated by TCRdb to the early 2020s). Reading the label with the study, this specimen's time point is: after neoadjuvant nivolumab, at surgical resection. The method behind the library was the immunoSEQ multiplex PCR assay. Imported from immuneACCESS, the table was reduced by TCRdb to in-frame sequences with V and J called. These copies leave out some clones; in studies compared against another copy, an unresolved V gene accounts for under half, and the cause of the remainder is not known. The sample table holds some 14,000 clones, of which around 71% were seen once. The leading ten clones occupy almost 3% of the sample. Sequences were derived from PBMCs, sampled after nivolumab (anti-PD-1) treatment. The origin of the receptors is a person between 40 and 85 years old with oral cavity squamous cell carcinoma.

The chain is built from TRBV6-5 and TRBJ2-5; 12 bases align to TRBD1. Per germline, CDR1 MNHEY and CDR2 SVGAGI. CDR3 size: 15 residues. J was trimmed by 5 bases and V by 6 bases; bases with no gene match: 7. The CDR3 region is CASSFGTGGLETQYF. The CDR3 DNA follows: TGTGCCAGCAGCTTTGGGACAGGGGGCTTGGAGACCCAGTACTTC.

In this sample, this clone turned up a few times. The chain has TRBV6-1 and TRBJ2-2; 8 bases line up with TRBD2. Trimming cost V 7 bases and J 6 bases; bases outside gene matches: 10. This CDR3 comprises 15 residues. Germline loops: CDR1 MNHNS, CDR2 SASEGT. The CDR3 is CASMSAGARAGELFF. The DNA for the CDR3 is TGTGCCAGCATGTCAGCGGGAGCTCGCGCCGGGGAGCTGTTTTTT.

The CDR3 coding sequence is TGTGCCATCAGTGATCAGGGTTCGGAGACCCAGTACTTC. It translates to CAISDQGSETQYF. The chain carries TRBV10-3 and TRBJ2-5; tentatively, D is TRBD1 (5 bases). The ends were cut back, 3 bases at V and 5 bases at J, with 10 bases in the middle. The CDR3 extends over 13 amino acids. Germline V lookup: CDR1 ENHRY, CDR2 SYGVKD.

V gene TRBV5-1 combines with J gene TRBJ1-1; maybe TRBD1 (6 bases). CDR3 length equals 13 residues. Trimming removed 0 bases at V and 7 bases at J, with 10 bases between. Germline assignment: CDR1 SGHRS and CDR2 YFSETQ. The CDR3 nucleotides are TGCGCCAGCAGCTTGGCCGGGGGCGGTGAAGCTTTCTTT. Residues: CASSLAGGGEAFF. Drawing the rest from reference TRBV5-1 and TRBJ1-1, the complete variable domain is KAGVTQTPRYLIKTRGQQVTLSCSPISGHRSVSWYQQTPGQGLQFLFEYFSETQRNKGNFPGRFSGRQFSNSRSEMNVSTLELGDSALYLCASSLAGGGEAFFGQGTRLTVV.

The chain recombines TRBV19 with TRBJ1-2, with D possibly being TRBD1 (5 bases). The CDR3 consists of 15 residues. Deletions cut 3 bases from V and 6 bases from J, with 17 bases between. Germline V gene data show CDR1 as LNHDA and CDR2 as SQIVND (reference sequence). CDR3 sequence: CASSIDWARDNGYTF. The DNA of the CDR3 is TGTGCCAGTAGTATCGACTGGGCCAGGGATAATGGCTACACCTTC.

DNA of the CDR3: TGTGCCTGGACCTTTCCAGGGGGGCCCTACGAGCAGTACTTC. This codes for CAWTFPGGPYEQYF. The chain links TRBV30 to TRBJ2-7, with D perhaps matching TRBD1 (7 bases). V shed 4 bases and J shed 2 bases, with 15 bases lying between them. The length of the CDR3 is 14 residues. From germline, CDR1 is GTSNPN and CDR2 SVGIG (reference sequence). Filled out from reference TRBV30 and TRBJ2-7, the complete variable domain reads SQTIHQWPATLVQPVGSPLSLECTVEGTSNPNLYWYRQAAGRGLQLLFYSVGIGQISSEVPQNLSASRPQDRQFILSSKKLLLSDSGFYLCAWTFPGGPYEQYFGPGTRLTVT.

The chain uses TRBV15 and TRBJ2-1, with D unclear. This CDR3 region has 14 residues. Germline V gene data show CDR1 as LNHNV and CDR2 as YYDKDF (reference sequence). V gave up 0 bases and J gave up 10 bases, with 13 bases separating them. In DNA form, the CDR3 reads TGTGCCACCAGCAGAGAAATAATAGGGTCCGAGCAGTTCTTC. It translates to CATSREIIGSEQFF.

The chain has TRBV10-3 and TRBJ2-3; TRBD2 is a possible D gene (5 bases). The CDR3 consists of 13 residues. The ends were cut back, 4 bases at V and 2 bases at J, with 7 bases in the middle. Germline loops: CDR1 ENHRY, CDR2 SYGVKD. The DNA of the CDR3 is TGTGCCATCAGTGGGGAGAACACAGATACGCAGTATTTT. Its protein is CAISGENTDTQYF.

This chain links TRBV7-3 with TRBJ2-2; 12 nucleotides align to TRBD2. The germline V gene has CDR1 SGHTA and CDR2 FQGTGA. This CDR3 contains 18 residues. Unmatched junction bases numbered 3, after V lost 1 base and J lost 0 bases. CDR3 sequence (DNA): TGTGCCAGCAGCTTAAAGGGACTAGCGGGCGCGAACACCGGGGAGCTGTTTTTT. Residues: CASSLKGLAGANTGELFF.

The chain joins TRBV5-6 to TRBJ2-1, with D unresolved. Per germline, CDR1 SGHDT and CDR2 YYEEEE. The CDR3 sequence is 15 residues long. V lost 0 bases to trimming and J lost 8 bases, with 15 bases between them. CDR3 residues: CASSLARSISHEQFF. The CDR3 DNA reads as TGTGCCAGCAGCTTGGCCAGGAGTATCTCCCATGAGCAGTTCTTC.

The rearrangement joins TRBV5-6 to TRBJ2-7; 9 nucleotides match TRBD2. The germline V gene has CDR1 SGHDT and CDR2 YYEEEE. The CDR3 contains 14 residues. The V gene end was trimmed by 4 bases and the J gene end by 4 bases; junction bases not matched to a gene: 6. CDR3 in amino acids: CASSPSAGGYEQYF. DNA for the CDR3: TGTGCCAGCAGCCCCTCGGCGGGAGGGTACGAGCAGTACTTC.

The rearrangement uses TRBV10-3 and TRBJ2-7; perhaps TRBD1 as D (5 bases). The CDR3 sequence is 14 residues long. The V end lost 1 base, the J end lost 1 base, and 8 bases lay between the germline ends. The V gene's germline CDR1 is ENHRY and CDR2 SYGVKD. The CDR3 DNA is TGTGCCATCAGTGAGTTCCAGGGTTCCTACGAGCAGTACTTC. Its protein product is CAISEFQGSYEQYF.

The V call is TRBV30, the J call TRBJ2-7; D remains ambiguous. Germline-derived CDR1 and CDR2 are GTSNPN and SVGIG (reference sequence). This CDR3 spans 11 amino acids. V shed 1 base and J shed 3 bases, with 4 bases lying between them. As DNA, the CDR3 is TGTGCCTGGAGTGCGTTCTACGAGCAGTACTTC. This encodes CAWSAFYEQYF.

This rearrangement joins TRBV6-1 to TRBJ1-1; maybe TRBD1 (5 bases). Deletions cut 7 bases from V and 3 bases from J, with 18 bases between. The CDR3 extends over 15 amino acids. Germline V lookup: CDR1 MNHNS, CDR2 SASEGT. CDR3 in amino acids: CASTSRLGADTEAFF. In DNA form, the CDR3 reads TGTGCCAGCACCTCCCGACTCGGGGCCGACACTGAAGCTTTCTTT.

V and J are TRBV19 and TRBJ2-7; TRBD2 matches at 11 bases. The CDR3 is made up of 15 amino acids. Germline V gene data show CDR1 as LNHDA and CDR2 as SQIVND (reference sequence). The V segment lost 5 bases and the J segment 1 base; nucleotides outside the gene matches: 4. CDR3 sequence: CASSRLAGGSYEQYF. The DNA for the CDR3 is TGTGCCAGTAGTCGCCTAGCGGGAGGATCCTACGAGCAGTACTTC. The complete variable domain, with remaining parts taken from reference TRBV19 and TRBJ2-7, reads DGGITQSPKYLFRKEGQNVTLSCEQNLNHDAMYWYRQDPGQGLRLIYYSQIVNDFQKGDIAEGYSVSREKKESFPLTVTSAQKNPTAFYLCASSRLAGGSYEQYFGPGTRLTVT.

This chain uses TRBV5-6 with TRBJ1-4; no definite D call. V lost 1 base to trimming and J lost 0 bases, with 7 bases between them. Germline CDR1 and CDR2: SGHDT and YYEEEE. CDR3 size: 15 residues. The CDR3 DNA is TGTGCCAGCAGCTTGATGAGTGCAACTAATGAAAAACTGTTTTTT. Amino acid sequence: CASSLMSATNEKLFF.

The gene calls are TRBV6-4 and TRBJ2-1, with 14 bases that match TRBD2. The CDR3 has 15 residues. Unmatched junction bases numbered 1, after V lost 3 bases and J lost 6 bases. CDR1 is MRHNA, CDR2 SNTAGT, per germline. The CDR3 nucleotides read TGTGCCAGCAGTGAGGGACTAGCGGGAGCCAATGAGCAGTTCTTC. It yields the protein CASSEGLAGANEQFF.

The rearrangement links TRBV4-1 to TRBJ1-1; 8 nucleotides align to TRBD1. Trimming at V came to 4 bases and at J to 4 bases, leaving 8 bases not matched to a gene. The CDR3 totals 15 residues. The V gene's germline CDR1 is MGHRA and CDR2 YSYEKL. The CDR3 nucleotides are TGCGCCAGCAGCCGCGTCCAGGGGGCGGGCACTGAAGCTTTCTTT. Amino acid sequence: CASSRVQGAGTEAFF.

This chain links TRBV9 with TRBJ2-5; 11 bases map to TRBD2. V shed 3 bases, J shed 1 base, and the junction held 2 bases outside the gene matches. This CDR3 has 15 residues. CDR1 SGDLS and CDR2 YYNGEE come from the germline V gene. The CDR3 DNA is TGTGCCAGCAGCGCACTAGCGGGGGCCCAAGAGACCCAGTACTTC. Amino acids: CASSALAGAQETQYF.

In this sample, this clone turned up a few times. This rearrangement joins TRBV30 to TRBJ2-5, with 9 bases matching TRBD2. The CDR3 loop spans 15 amino acids. In germline, CDR1 is GTSNPN, CDR2 SVGIG (reference sequence). Losses at the gene ends were 0 bases for V and 5 bases for J; bases not matched to a gene: 7. The CDR3 region has the DNA TGTGCCTGGAGTGTAGGTAGCGGGGGATATGAGACCCAGTACTTC. This gives the protein CAWSVGSGGYETQYF.

V and J are TRBV6-1 and TRBJ1-5; the D is unclear. CDR1 and CDR2 (germline): MNHNS, SASEGT. The CDR3 extends over 15 amino acids. Deletions cut 2 bases from V and 6 bases from J, with 14 bases between. The CDR3 nucleotides are TGTGCCAGCAGTGAAACTCTCGGGGAAAGTCAGCCCCAGCATTTT. Translated: CASSETLGESQPQHF.